The clone carrying this T cell receptor (beta chain) was observed a few times. Its antigen remains unknown. These data belong to a study of cytomegalovirus exposure and HLA in healthy donors. The study ran its PCR with 60 Vbeta and 13 Jbeta primers. Generated by immunoSEQ multiplex PCR, the TCRdb table keeps only in-frame clones and is missing some. This table has 200,000 to 250,000 clones, about 70% appearing once. Whole-study results and caveats: Cytomegalovirus-associated TCR beta chains were listed, numbering some 150.

The sample taken for sequencing was PBMCs. The sequence was collected from a woman aged 30 to 39 in good health and CMV-seronegative.

This chain's CDR3 is CASSFAWGDTEAFF. The CDR3 nucleotides read TGTGCCAGCAGCTTCGCTTGGGGGGACACTGAAGCTTTCTTT. The chain couples TRBV7-8 to TRBJ1-1, with a possible D match to TRBD1 (5 bases). The CDR3 contains 14 residues. Germline V lookup: CDR1 SGHVS, CDR2 FQNEAQ. V lost 3 bases and J lost 3, with 11 bases in between. Full variable domain (outside the CDR3, taken from reference TRBV7-8 and TRBJ1-1): GAGVSQSPRYKVAKRGQDVALRCDPISGHVSLFWYQQALGQGPEFLTYFQNEAQLDKSGLPSDRFFAERPEGSVSTLKIQRTQQEDSAVYLCASSFAWGDTEAFFGQGTRLTVV.